This is a list of T cell receptor beta chains from one sample in a study of blood T cell repertoires in COVID-19. Sequencing used immunoSEQ multiplex PCR; TCRdb keeps in-frame clones, though not all of them. The sample yields 200,000 to 250,000 clones, roughly 89% seen once. Sequenced material: PBMCs or T cells enriched from blood (not recorded which). The origin of the receptors is a woman in her thirties or forties with acute COVID-19. The CDR3 runs from the conserved cysteine through the conserved F or W. A D gene is named only where the DNA matches it firmly. A clone size is listed for some rows: how often the clone was seen (once, few, many), or a class if it is expanded.

D gene: .
clone size: .
J gene: TRBJ2-3
V gene: TRBV19
CDR3 DNA: TGTGCCAGTAGTATCGGGGCGCGGAGGGGGCTCGGCACAGATACGCAGTATTTT
CDR3 protein: CASSIGARRGLGTDTQYF

D gene: TRBD1
clone size: .
J gene: TRBJ2-7
V gene: TRBV19
CDR3 DNA: TGTGCCAGTAGTTCACCGGGACAGCAGTACGAGCAGTACTTC
CDR3 protein: CASSSPGQQYEQYF

D gene: .
clone size: .
J gene: TRBJ1-5
V gene: TRBV19
CDR3 DNA: TGTGCCAGTTCCCCCGGGGGGGATAGCAATCAGCCCCAGCATTTT
CDR3 protein: CASSPGGDSNQPQHF

D gene: TRBD1
clone size: .
J gene: TRBJ1-6
V gene: TRBV7-9
CDR3 DNA: TGTGCCAGCAGCGTCCGGGACAGCGAATTTCCTAAGGTGACACCCCTCCACTTT
CDR3 protein: CASSVRDSEFPKVTPLHF

D gene: TRBD1
clone size: .
J gene: TRBJ1-4
V gene: TRBV29-1
CDR3 DNA: TGCAGCGTCCCGCCGGGACAGGTTAATGAAAAACTGTTTTTT
CDR3 protein: CSVPPGQVNEKLFF

D gene: TRBD1
clone size: .
J gene: TRBJ2-1
V gene: TRBV10-3
CDR3 DNA: TGTGCCATCAGCAGGGGGAATGAGCAGTTCTTC
CDR3 protein: CAISRGNEQFF

D gene: .
clone size: .
J gene: TRBJ1-1
V gene: TRBV19
CDR3 DNA: TGTGCCAGTAGTATCTCCCCCCCGGGGGATTCAGCTTTCTTT
CDR3 protein: CASSISPPGDSAFF

D gene: TRBD1
clone size: .
J gene: TRBJ1-5
V gene: TRBV19
CDR3 DNA: TGTGCCAGTAGTTACAGGGGAGGCAGCAATCAGCCCCAGCATTTT
CDR3 protein: CASSYRGGSNQPQHF

D gene: .
clone size: .
J gene: TRBJ1-5
V gene: TRBV30
CDR3 DNA: TGTGCCTGGAAGAAGAAACAGGGTAGCAATCAGCCCCAGCATTTT
CDR3 protein: CAWKKKQGSNQPQHF

D gene: .
clone size: .
J gene: TRBJ2-7
V gene: TRBV12-3/TRBV12-4
CDR3 DNA: TGTGCCAGCAGTTTCTTACTTACAGGGGAGCAGTACTTC
CDR3 protein: CASSFLLTGEQYF

D gene: TRBD2
clone size: .
J gene: TRBJ2-5
V gene: TRBV19
CDR3 DNA: TGTGCCAGTAGTACTAGCGGCAGTCAAGAGACCCAGTACTTC
CDR3 protein: CASSTSGSQETQYF

D gene: .
clone size: .
J gene: TRBJ1-2
V gene: TRBV28
CDR3 DNA: TGTGCCAGCAGTCCTTCGGGGTCCGGCTACACCTTC
CDR3 protein: CASSPSGSGYTF

D gene: .
clone size: few
J gene: TRBJ2-2
V gene: TRBV6-5
CDR3 DNA: TGTGCCAGCAGCCAGGGGCCAGGGCCCGGGGAGCTGTTTTTT
CDR3 protein: CASSQGPGPGELFF

D gene: TRBD1
clone size: .
J gene: TRBJ2-5
V gene: TRBV13
CDR3 DNA: TGTGCCAGCAGCTCCCTGACAGGGTGGGAAGAGACCCAGTACTTC
CDR3 protein: CASSSLTGWEETQYF

D gene: .
clone size: .
J gene: TRBJ1-2
V gene: TRBV19
CDR3 DNA: TGTGCCAGTAGTCCGGGGGGGAACTATGGCTACACCTTC
CDR3 protein: CASSPGGNYGYTF

D gene: .
clone size: .
J gene: TRBJ1-2
V gene: TRBV5-6
CDR3 DNA: TGTGCCAGCAGCTTGGGCAGGCTTCATGGCTACACCTTC
CDR3 protein: CASSLGRLHGYTF

D gene: .
clone size: .
J gene: TRBJ2-4
V gene: TRBV7-2
CDR3 DNA: TGTGCCAGCAGCTTAAGCGGGTCACTAGCCAAAAACATTCAGTACTTC
CDR3 protein: CASSLSGSLAKNIQYF

D gene: .
clone size: .
J gene: TRBJ1-1
V gene: TRBV10-3
CDR3 DNA: TGTGCCATCAGTGAGTCAGGGGAATTGAACACTGAAGCTTTCTTT
CDR3 protein: CAISESGELNTEAFF

D gene: .
clone size: .
J gene: TRBJ1-2
V gene: TRBV5-4
CDR3 DNA: TGTGCCAGCAGCCCCCAGGGCGGCGTCTATGGCTACACCTTC
CDR3 protein: CASSPQGGVYGYTF

D gene: .
clone size: once
J gene: TRBJ1-2
V gene: TRBV13
CDR3 DNA: TGTGCCAGCAGCTTAGAAGGGGCCAATGATTATGGCTACACCTTC
CDR3 protein: CASSLEGANDYGYTF